This T cell receptor beta chain was profiled in a study of blood T cell repertoires in COVID-19. Looking at the study overall: COVID-19 samples, acute and convalescent, were from the United States, Italy and Spain.

Germline CDR1 is LGHDT and CDR2 is YNNKEL (reference sequence). Deletions cut 0 bases from V and 3 bases from J, with 17 bases between. This CDR3 has 17 residues. Self-reported history from a screening survey and questionnaire set each donor's cohort. Two negative PCRs, clearance, or symptom resolution were required of recovered Cohort 3 donors. How the authors handled the data: Using reference gene primer amplification, nucleated cell counts were estimated. This table comes from immunoSEQ multiplex PCR, and its TCRdb copy is limited to in-frame clones, with some not included. The V and J calls and clone size are taken from that table; D and trimming were inferred from the DNA. Seen here are fewer than 300,000 clones, about 93% observed once, and the top ten hold approximately 1.2%.

The rearrangement uses TRBV3-1 (or the pseudogene TRBV3-2) and TRBJ1-2; a possible D gene is TRBD1 (6 bases). The clonotype originates from a woman aged 25 to 39 who had recovered from COVID-19. Sequenced material: PBMCs or T cells enriched from blood (not recorded which). CDR3 coding DNA: TGTGCCAGCAGCCAAGATCGCCCCGGGGGGGCCGACTATGGCTACACCTTC. This translates into CASSQDRPGGADYGYTF.